These 14 T cell receptor beta chains came from one sample sequenced in a study of shared clonotypes between healthy human individuals (TCRdb year 2020). The library came from the immunoSEQ multiplex PCR assay. Imported from immuneACCESS, the table was reduced by TCRdb to in-frame sequences with V and J called. These copies leave out some clones; in studies compared against another copy, an unresolved V gene accounts for under half, and the cause of the remainder is not known. A total of about 960,000 clones appear in this sample, 76% of them only once. The biggest ten clones account for around 1.5% of the sample. Sequencing was done on a sample of memory CD4+ T cells sorted from blood. The sample's cell subset or site label, in plain terms: CD45RA-negative fraction. These receptors were obtained from a young man in good health.

The chain couples TRBV28 to TRBJ2-4; 7 bases fit TRBD1. This CDR3 region has 18 residues. V trimming: 4 bases; J trimming: 0 bases; junction bases outside the gene matches: 12. Germline CDR1 is MDHEN and CDR2 is SYDVKM. Here the CDR3 reads CASSSLLGGREAKNIQYF. CDR3 DNA sequence: TGTGCCAGCAGTTCCCTCTTAGGGGGCAGGGAAGCCAAAAACATTCAGTACTTC.

The chain couples TRBV10-3 to TRBJ2-2; TRBD2 aligns across 15 bases. The CDR3 spans 16 residues. J lost 6 bases, V lost 10 bases, and 9 bases had no gene match. Germline V gene data show CDR1 as ENHRY and CDR2 as SYGVKD. The CDR3 DNA reads TGTGCCACCGGGAAAGGACTAGCGGGAGGGCCCGGGGAGCTGTTTTTT. Protein: CATGKGLAGGPGELFF.

The chain uses TRBV10-3 and TRBJ2-1; 14 nucleotides match TRBD2. There are 15 residues in the CDR3. Germline-derived CDR1 and CDR2 are ENHRY and SYGVKD. The junction had 3 bases not matched to a gene; V was cut back by 6 bases and J by 5 bases. CDR3 sequence reads: CAIRPGLAGDNEQFF. In DNA form, the CDR3 reads TGTGCCATCAGACCGGGACTAGCGGGAGACAATGAGCAGTTCTTC.

This sequence joins TRBV6-5 and TRBJ2-5, with unresolved D. V dropped 2 bases and J dropped 1 base, with 11 bases sitting between them. The germline CDR1 and CDR2 sequences are MNHEY and SVGAGI. This CDR3 region has 15 residues. CDR3 nucleotides: TGTGCCAGCAGTTACCCGGCGCACGGCCAAGAGACCCAGTACTTC. Translation: CASSYPAHGQETQYF.

In this sample, this clone turned up a few times. The rearrangement links TRBV4-2 to TRBJ1-1, with 8 bases matching TRBD1. This CDR3 has 15 residues. V gave up 4 bases and J gave up 7 bases; unmatched junction bases: 11. The germline V gene has CDR1 LGHNA and CDR2 YNFKEQ. CDR3 in DNA: TGTGCCAGCAGCCCATCGGACAGGGTGGAAGATGAAGCTTTCTTT. It codes for CASSPSDRVEDEAFF.

This clone was seen many times. This sequence joins TRBV4-3 and TRBJ2-7; no reliable D call. Germline loops: CDR1 LGHNA, CDR2 YSLEER. The CDR3 runs 13 residues. The V end was cut by 1 base, the J end by 7 bases, with 11 bases between. CDR3 sequence reads: CASSQAADWEQYF. For the CDR3, the DNA is TGCGCCAGCAGCCAAGCCGCCGATTGGGAGCAGTACTTC.

This clone was counted ten times or more. The V call is TRBV7-2, the J call TRBJ2-7; TRBD1 is a possible D gene (6 bases). Between the trimmed V and J ends, which lost 5 bases and 2 bases, there was a span of 13 bases. The CDR3 has 14 amino acids. Germline lookup yields CDR1 SGHTA and CDR2 FQGNSA. Here the CDR3 DNA reads TGTGCCAGCAGCCCACAGGGCAGTGCCTACGAGCAGTACTTC. This sequence encodes CASSPQGSAYEQYF.

This clone was seen once. This sequence joins TRBV4-2 and TRBJ1-3; a possible D gene is TRBD1 (5 bases). Trimming pared 3 bases from V and 4 bases from J, leaving 13 bases between. The CDR3 covers 15 residues. Germline assignment: CDR1 LGHNA and CDR2 YNFKEQ. The CDR3 DNA reads TGTGCCAGCAGCCAGTCAATCCAGGGAGGAAACACCATATATTTT. Amino acids: CASSQSIQGGNTIYF.

As to this clone: This sample also contains other DNA sequences that code for the same CDR3. This chain connects TRBV5-1 to TRBJ1-4; D is ambiguous. Germline assignment: CDR1 SGHRS and CDR2 YFSETQ. With 0 bases removed from V and 0 bases from J, the gap between germline ends came to 3 bases. CDR3 length equals 14 residues. This CDR3 is CASSLGSTNEKLFF. In DNA form, the CDR3 reads TGCGCCAGCAGCTTGGGCTCAACTAATGAAAAACTGTTTTTT.

The chain is built from TRBV7-9 and TRBJ2-7; possibly TRBD1 for D (6 bases). Trimming took off 8 bases at V and 4 bases at J, with 9 bases between the two ends. There are 11 residues in the CDR3. The germline V gene encodes CDR1 SEHNR and CDR2 FQNEAQ (reference sequence). The CDR3 DNA reads TGTGCCAGCGAGGGGGAATACGAGCAGTACTTC. Translated, it gives CASEGEYEQYF.

V is TRBV6-6 and J is TRBJ1-5; D remains ambiguous. The CDR3 runs to 13 residues. Between the trimmed V and J ends, which lost 5 bases and 3 bases, there was a span of 8 bases. CDR1 MNHNY and CDR2 SVGAGI come from the germline V gene (reference sequence). CDR3: CASSRIFNQPQHF. DNA for the CDR3: TGTGCCAGCAGTCGTATATTCAATCAGCCCCAGCATTTT.

This clone was seen a single time. The V gene is TRBV19, the J gene TRBJ1-1; 7 bases fit TRBD1. Germline CDR1 is LNHDA and CDR2 is SQIVND (reference sequence). The CDR3 is 14 amino acids. V lost 3 bases to trimming and J lost 1 base; unmatched junction nucleotides: 2. CDR3 in amino acids: CASSIRGRNTEAFF. The CDR3 bases are TGTGCCAGTAGTATTAGGGGGCGGAACACTGAAGCTTTCTTT.

The gene calls are TRBV6-6 and TRBJ2-1, with D perhaps assigned TRBD1 or TRBD2 (5 bases each). Trimming stripped 0 bases from V and 3 bases from J, with 9 bases between. From germline, CDR1 is MNHNY and CDR2 SVGAGI (reference sequence). There are 15 residues in the CDR3. The CDR3 sequence is CASSYSGTYYNEQFF. CDR3 nucleotides: TGTGCCAGCAGTTACTCCGGGACCTACTACAATGAGCAGTTCTTC.

The CDR3 nucleotides read TGCGCCAGCAGCTCGACTAGCGGCTCCCAAGAGACCCAGTACTTC. Its translation: CASSSTSGSQETQYF. This chain connects TRBV5-1 to TRBJ2-5; 9 nucleotides line up with TRBD2. This CDR3 has 15 residues. From germline, CDR1 is SGHRS and CDR2 YFSETQ. V dropped 3 bases and J dropped 1; count of bases not matched to a gene: 4.